The 10 T cell receptor beta chains reported below all come from one sample, sequenced in a study of blood T cell repertoires in COVID-19. The repertoire was sequenced with immunoSEQ multiplex PCR; TCRdb's copy has only in-frame clones and lacks some. The sample gives 200,000 to 250,000 clones, roughly nine tenths of which show up once; about 2.2% is in the top ten. The sequenced material came from peripheral blood. These receptors originate from a woman aged 50 to 60 with acute or convalescent COVID-19.

This chain joins TRBV9 and TRBJ1-6; 8 bases map to TRBD1. The CDR3 is 15 residues long. The V gene's germline CDR1 is SGDLS and CDR2 YYNGEE. Trimming cost V 0 bases and J 8 bases; bases outside gene matches: 4. CDR3: CASSVAETGDSPLHF. For the CDR3, the DNA is TGTGCCAGCAGCGTAGCCGAGACAGGGGATTCACCCCTCCACTTT. The full variable domain, completed using reference TRBV9 and TRBJ1-6, is DSGVTQTPKHLITATGQRVTLRCSPRSGDLSVYWYQQSLDQGLQFLIQYYNGEERAKGNILERFSAQQFPDLHSELNLSSLELGDSALYFCASSVAETGDSPLHFGNGTRLTVT.

The chain has TRBV5-1 and TRBJ1-3; no firm D call. Trimming took 4 bases from V and 0 from J, leaving 8 bases between them. The CDR3 spans 14 residues. Germline CDR1 SGHRS, CDR2 YFSETQ. CDR3 in DNA: TGCGCCAGCAGCAACCGGGACTCTGGAAACACCATATATTTT. Its protein is CASSNRDSGNTIYF.

The chain combines TRBV4-1 with TRBJ2-3; TRBD2 aligns across 10 bases. The junction had 6 bases not matched to a gene; V was cut back by 0 bases and J by 6 bases. Looked up from germline, CDR1 is MGHRA and CDR2 is YSYEKL. CDR3 length: 16 residues. CDR3 sequence: CASSQELAGGRDTQYF. CDR3 in DNA: TGCGCCAGCAGCCAAGAATTAGCGGGAGGCAGGGATACGCAGTATTTT.

The V and J genes are TRBV7-9 and TRBJ1-1; D gene ambiguous. Per germline, CDR1 SEHNR and CDR2 FQNEAQ (reference sequence). Trimming took off 4 bases at V and 7 bases at J, with 7 bases between the two ends. The CDR3 loop spans 11 amino acids. CDR3 nucleotide sequence: TGTGCCAGCAGCTCACAGCTTGAAGCTTTCTTT. It codes for CASSSQLEAFF.

J is TRBJ2-5 and V is TRBV6-2 or TRBV6-3, with 9 bases that match TRBD1. The junction had 8 bases not matched to a gene; V was cut back by 4 bases and J by 5 bases. There are 15 residues in the CDR3. CDR1 is MNHEY and CDR2 is SVGEGT in the germline V gene. DNA of the CDR3: TGTGCCAGCAGTTCCCGGGACAGGGCAGTTGAGACCCAGTACTTC. Protein sequence: CASSSRDRAVETQYF.

The genes are TRBV13 and TRBJ2-3, with TRBD2 matching over 10 bases. The junction had 7 bases not matched to a gene; V was cut back by 5 bases and J by 2 bases. CDR3 length equals 16 residues. Germline V lookup: CDR1 PRHDT, CDR2 FYEKMQ (reference sequence). The CDR3 sequence: CASSPRLAGATDTQYF. CDR3 DNA: TGTGCCAGCAGCCCCCGGCTAGCGGGGGCCACAGATACGCAGTATTTT.

The rearrangement joins TRBV10-2 to TRBJ2-2, with D perhaps matching TRBD1 (6 bases). V shed 7 bases and J shed 2 bases, with 11 bases lying between them. CDR1 is WSHSY, CDR2 SAAADI, per germline. The CDR3 totals 14 residues. The CDR3: CASTWTVNTGELFF. DNA of the CDR3: TGCGCCAGCACTTGGACAGTTAACACCGGGGAGCTGTTTTTT.

The chain joins TRBV12-3 or TRBV12-4 to TRBJ2-5; 9 nucleotides align to TRBD1. The CDR3 has 13 residues. The V gene end was trimmed by 4 bases and the J gene end by 5 bases; junction bases not matched to a gene: 2. The chain's CDR3 is CASSSGQGETQYF. The CDR3 DNA follows: TGTGCCAGCAGTTCCGGACAGGGGGAGACCCAGTACTTC.

The V and J genes are TRBV4-3 and TRBJ2-7; maybe TRBD2 (5 bases). Germline V CDR1 and CDR2: LGHNA, YSLEER. The CDR3 length is 14 residues. V dropped 1 base and J dropped 0 bases, with 7 bases sitting between them. CDR3 protein: CASSQVRGSYEQYF. CDR3 sequence (DNA): TGCGCCAGCAGCCAAGTCCGGGGCTCCTACGAGCAGTACTTC.

The chain has TRBV7-9 and TRBJ2-1; D unclear. This CDR3 spans 13 amino acids. The germline V gene has CDR1 SEHNR and CDR2 FQNEAQ (reference sequence). V shed 6 bases and J shed 3 bases, with 9 bases lying between them. In DNA form, the CDR3 reads TGTGCCAGCAGTATAGCCAACTACAATGAGCAGTTCTTC. Translating gives CASSIANYNEQFF.